The 5 T cell receptor beta chains below were found in one sample sequenced in a study of blood T cell repertoires in COVID-19 (dated by TCRdb to about 2020). Receptors were amplified or captured by the immunoSEQ multiplex PCR assay. TCRdb re-hosts the immuneACCESS table, in-frame sequences only. Its copies lack some clones; in the studies checked, an unresolved V gene accounts for under half of them, and the cause for the rest is not known. This sample holds 90,000 to 110,000 clones; 80% to 90% were observed only once. Roughly a tenth of the sample is in the top ten clones. Sequencing used peripheral blood. These receptors came from a woman aged 70-85 years with acute or convalescent COVID-19.

This clone was recorded at least ten times. The rearrangement links TRBV27 to TRBJ2-1, with D unresolved. The germline V and J ends were trimmed by 3 bases and 5 bases, with 11 bases remaining between them. Germline V gene data show CDR1 as MNHEY and CDR2 as SMNVEV (reference sequence). The CDR3 loop spans 14 amino acids. Here the CDR3 DNA reads TGTGCCAGCAGTTTTACATTTCGTCACAATGAGCAGTTCTTC. It encodes CASSFTFRHNEQFF.

V is TRBV5-1 and J is TRBJ2-7; the D gene is possibly TRBD1 (6 bases). The CDR3 runs to 15 residues. Looked up from germline, CDR1 is SGHRS and CDR2 is YFSETQ. V was cut by 3 bases and J by 0 bases, with 13 bases left in between. The CDR3 protein is CASSWTDRSSYEQYF. DNA for the CDR3: TGCGCCAGCAGCTGGACCGACAGGAGCTCCTACGAGCAGTACTTC. The variable domain in full, with the rest retrieved from reference TRBV5-1 and TRBJ2-7, is KAGVTQTPRYLIKTRGQQVTLSCSPISGHRSVSWYQQTPGQGLQFLFEYFSETQRNKGNFPGRFSGRQFSNSRSEMNVSTLELGDSALYLCASSWTDRSSYEQYFGPGTRLTVT.

The chain couples TRBV11-3 to TRBJ2-1; TRBD2 matches 11 bases. Losses at the gene ends were 4 bases for V and 5 bases for J; bases not matched to a gene: 7. CDR1 and CDR2 (germline): SGHNT, YENEEA. The CDR3 has 16 amino acids. CDR3 sequence reads: CASSSKGTSGNNEQFF. CDR3 nucleotides: TGTGCCAGCAGCTCTAAAGGGACTAGCGGAAACAATGAGCAGTTCTTC.

This clone appeared once. The chain employs TRBV3-1 (or the pseudogene TRBV3-2) and TRBJ2-1; 9 nucleotides agree with TRBD1. The CDR3 length is 16 residues. Trimming at V came to 4 bases and at J to 5 bases, leaving 9 bases not matched to a gene. Germline V CDR1 and CDR2: LGHDT, YNNKEL (reference sequence). The DNA of the CDR3 is TGTGCCAGCAGCCGCGGACAGGGGCTCGTACACAATGAGCAGTTCTTC. It yields the protein CASSRGQGLVHNEQFF.

This chain uses TRBV30 with TRBJ2-5, with 8 bases matching TRBD1. CDR3 length: 14 residues. The ends lost 5 bases at V and 5 bases at J; junction bases unmatched: 10. The germline gives CDR1 GTSNPN, CDR2 SVGIG (reference sequence). This CDR3 is CAWDFQGAGETQYF. Written as DNA, the CDR3 is TGTGCCTGGGACTTTCAGGGGGCAGGGGAGACCCAGTACTTC.